The clone carrying this TCR beta chain was observed once. What it binds is unknown. The source of the sample is a study of metastatic and nonmetastatic thyroid tumors. Study information: Where malignant and benign thyroid patients were concerned, repertoires were compared across blood and tumor or nodule tissue. Findings and caveats of the study: Significantly higher TCR beta diversity was reportedly seen in malignant thyroid tumors than benign nodules, in blood and tumor.

Thyroid surgery had not been preceded by any treatment in any patient. Source study methods: CDR3 was compared across clinicopathological groups, and the resulting differences were used to build a distant-metastasis classifier for papillary thyroid cancer. Using MiXCR, TCRdb re-called clones from the PCR reads. The V and J calls, along with clone size, are taken from TCRdb and not from the paper's own processing. Of roughly 72,000 clones listed, roughly 18% are singletons. The sequencing sample was made of blood. The sequence was obtained from a female donor with papillary thyroid cancer or a benign thyroid nodule (not recorded which). Some clones in this sample may be carry-over from other donors' samples.

CDR3: CSDSRGPGVNQPQHF. CDR3 DNA: TGCAGTGATTCTAGGGGCCCTGGGGTCAATCAGCCCCAGCATTTT. This chain uses TRBV20-1 with TRBJ1-5; possible D gene TRBD1, 5 bases. The CDR3 has 15 residues. The V end was cut by 7 bases, the J end by 3 bases, with 19 bases between. Per the germline V gene, CDR1 is DFQATT and CDR2 is SNEGSKA (reference sequence).